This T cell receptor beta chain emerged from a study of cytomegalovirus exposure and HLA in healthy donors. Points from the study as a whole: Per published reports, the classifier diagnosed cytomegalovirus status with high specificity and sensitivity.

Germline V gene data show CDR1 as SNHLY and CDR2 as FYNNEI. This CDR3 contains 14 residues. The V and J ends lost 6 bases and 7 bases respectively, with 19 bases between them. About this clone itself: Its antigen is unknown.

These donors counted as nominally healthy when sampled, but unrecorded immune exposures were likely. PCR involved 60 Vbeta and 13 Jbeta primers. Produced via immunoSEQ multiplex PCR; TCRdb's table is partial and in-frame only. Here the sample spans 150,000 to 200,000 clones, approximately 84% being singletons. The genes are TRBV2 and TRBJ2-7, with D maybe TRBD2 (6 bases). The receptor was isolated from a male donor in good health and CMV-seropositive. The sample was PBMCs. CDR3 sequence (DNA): TGTGCCAGCAGCGCGGGACCGCGGGATAGGGAGCAGTACTTC. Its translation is CASSAGPRDREQYF.